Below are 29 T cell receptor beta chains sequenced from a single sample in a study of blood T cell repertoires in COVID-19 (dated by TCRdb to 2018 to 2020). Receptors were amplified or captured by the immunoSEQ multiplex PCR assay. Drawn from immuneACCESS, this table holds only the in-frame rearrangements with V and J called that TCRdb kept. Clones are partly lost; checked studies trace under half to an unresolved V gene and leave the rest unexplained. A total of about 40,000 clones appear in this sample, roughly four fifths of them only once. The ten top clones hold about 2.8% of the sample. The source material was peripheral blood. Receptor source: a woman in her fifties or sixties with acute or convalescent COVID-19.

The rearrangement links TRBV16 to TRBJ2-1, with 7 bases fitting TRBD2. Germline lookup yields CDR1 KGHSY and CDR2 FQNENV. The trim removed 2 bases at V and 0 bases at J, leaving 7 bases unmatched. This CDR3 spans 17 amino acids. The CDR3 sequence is CASSQRSSGSSYNEQFF. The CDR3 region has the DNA TGTGCCAGCAGCCAACGGTCTAGCGGTAGCTCCTACAATGAGCAGTTCTTC.

DNA for the CDR3: TGTGCCAGCAGCCCACGCTCCGGACTGGAGGGCTACAATGAGCAGTTCTTC. Translating gives CASSPRSGLEGYNEQFF. V usage is TRBV21-1 and J usage is TRBJ2-1; TRBD2 is the table's D call, not checked against the DNA. TRBV21-1 is described as a pseudogene. The CDR3 contains 17 residues.

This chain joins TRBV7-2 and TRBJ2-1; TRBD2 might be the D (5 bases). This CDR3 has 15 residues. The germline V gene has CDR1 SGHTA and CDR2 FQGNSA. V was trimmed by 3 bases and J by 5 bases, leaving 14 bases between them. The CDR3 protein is CASSFGGRVDNEQFF. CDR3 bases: TGTGCCAGCAGCTTCGGAGGCCGTGTCGACAATGAGCAGTTCTTC.

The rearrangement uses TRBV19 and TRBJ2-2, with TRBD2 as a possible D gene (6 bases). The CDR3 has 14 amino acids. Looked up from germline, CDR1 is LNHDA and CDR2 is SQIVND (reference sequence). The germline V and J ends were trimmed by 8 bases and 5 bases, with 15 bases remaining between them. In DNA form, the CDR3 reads TGTGCCAGTCCGTCTCCGGGGGAGACCGGGGAGCTGTTTTTT. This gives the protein CASPSPGETGELFF. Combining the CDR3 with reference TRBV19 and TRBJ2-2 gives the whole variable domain DGGITQSPKYLFRKEGQNVTLSCEQNLNHDAMYWYRQDPGQGLRLIYYSQIVNDFQKGDIAEGYSVSREKKESFPLTVTSAQKNPTAFYLCASPSPGETGELFFGEGSRLTVL.

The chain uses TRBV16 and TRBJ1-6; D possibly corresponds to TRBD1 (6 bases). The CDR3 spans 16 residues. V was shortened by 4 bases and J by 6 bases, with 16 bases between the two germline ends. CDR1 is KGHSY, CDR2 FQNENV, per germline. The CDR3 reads CASSLRTGHLNSPLHF. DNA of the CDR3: TGTGCCAGCAGCCTCCGGACGGGACATCTTAATTCACCCCTCCACTTT.

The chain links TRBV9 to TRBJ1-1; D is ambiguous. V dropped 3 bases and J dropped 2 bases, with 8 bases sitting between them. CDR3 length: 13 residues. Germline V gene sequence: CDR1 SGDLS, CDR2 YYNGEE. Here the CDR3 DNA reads TGTGCCAGCAGCGGAGGAGGAAACACTGAAGCTTTCTTT. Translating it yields CASSGGGNTEAFF.

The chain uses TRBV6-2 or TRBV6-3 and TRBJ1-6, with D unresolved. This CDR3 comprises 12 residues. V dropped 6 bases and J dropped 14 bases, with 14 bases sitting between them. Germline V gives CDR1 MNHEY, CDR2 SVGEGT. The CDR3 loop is CASSPSARSLHF. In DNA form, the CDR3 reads TGTGCCAGCAGCCCCTCAGCTAGATCCCTCCACTTT.

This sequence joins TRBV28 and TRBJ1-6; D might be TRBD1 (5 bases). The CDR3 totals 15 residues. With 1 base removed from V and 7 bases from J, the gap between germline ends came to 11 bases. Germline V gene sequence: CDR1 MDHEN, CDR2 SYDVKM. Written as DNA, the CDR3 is TGTGCCAGCAGTTTATATCGCCAGGGAAATTCACCCCTCCACTTT. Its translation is CASSLYRQGNSPLHF.

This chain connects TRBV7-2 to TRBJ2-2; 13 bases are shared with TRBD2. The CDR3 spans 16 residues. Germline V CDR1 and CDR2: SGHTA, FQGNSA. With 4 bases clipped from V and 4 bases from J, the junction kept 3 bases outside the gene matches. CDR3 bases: TGTGCCAGCAGCTGGCGGACTAGCGGGAGCACCGGGGAGCTGTTTTTT. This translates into CASSWRTSGSTGELFF.

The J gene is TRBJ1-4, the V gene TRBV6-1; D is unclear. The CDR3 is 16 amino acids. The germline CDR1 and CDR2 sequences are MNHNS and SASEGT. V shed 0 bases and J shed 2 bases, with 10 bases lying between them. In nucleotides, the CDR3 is TGTGCCAGCAGTGAAGCGCTTCCACGGACTAATGAAAAACTGTTTTTT. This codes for CASSEALPRTNEKLFF.

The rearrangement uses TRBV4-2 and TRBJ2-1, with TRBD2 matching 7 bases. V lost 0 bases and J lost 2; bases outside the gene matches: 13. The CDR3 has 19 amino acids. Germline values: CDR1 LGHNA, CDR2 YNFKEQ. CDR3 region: CASSQEIVDTLATYNEQFF. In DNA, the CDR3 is TGTGCCAGCAGCCAAGAAATCGTGGATACACTAGCGACCTACAATGAGCAGTTCTTC.

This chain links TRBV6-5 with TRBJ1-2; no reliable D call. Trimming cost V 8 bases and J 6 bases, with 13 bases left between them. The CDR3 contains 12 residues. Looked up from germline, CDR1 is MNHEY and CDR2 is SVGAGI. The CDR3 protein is CASHGRGHGYTF. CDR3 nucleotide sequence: TGTGCCAGCCATGGTCGGGGTCATGGCTACACCTTC.

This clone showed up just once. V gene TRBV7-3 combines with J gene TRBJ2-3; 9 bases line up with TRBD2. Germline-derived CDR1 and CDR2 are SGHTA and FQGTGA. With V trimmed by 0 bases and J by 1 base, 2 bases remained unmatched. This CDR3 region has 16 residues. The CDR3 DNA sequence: TGTGCCAGCAGCTTAACCAGGACTAGCGGCACAGATACGCAGTATTTT. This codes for CASSLTRTSGTDTQYF.

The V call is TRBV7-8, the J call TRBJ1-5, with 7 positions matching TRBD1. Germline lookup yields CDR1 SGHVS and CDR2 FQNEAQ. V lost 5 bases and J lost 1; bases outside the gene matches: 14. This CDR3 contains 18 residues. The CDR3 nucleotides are TGTGCCAGCAGCCCCATGGGCCCAGGGGGAGTGAGCAATCAGCCCCAGCATTTT. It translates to CASSPMGPGGVSNQPQHF.

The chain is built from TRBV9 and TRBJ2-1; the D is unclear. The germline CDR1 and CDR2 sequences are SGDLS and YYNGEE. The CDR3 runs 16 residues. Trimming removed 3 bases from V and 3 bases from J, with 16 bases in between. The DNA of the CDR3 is TGTGCCAGCAGCGCGGAGCGACGAGCCGGCTACAATGAGCAGTTCTTC. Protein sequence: CASSAERRAGYNEQFF.

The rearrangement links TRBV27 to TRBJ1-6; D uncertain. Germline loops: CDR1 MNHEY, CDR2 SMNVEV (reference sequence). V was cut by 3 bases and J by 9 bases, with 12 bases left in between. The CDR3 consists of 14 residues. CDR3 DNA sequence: TGTGCCAGCAGTTTCTGGGCTCCGAGTTCACCCCTCCACTTT. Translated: CASSFWAPSSPLHF.

The CDR3: CASSLDPAGVGNIQYF. For the CDR3, the DNA is TGTGCCAGCAGCTTGGACCCAGCGGGGGTCGGGAACATTCAGTACTTC. The gene calls are TRBV5-4 and TRBJ2-4; 8 bases match TRBD2. Losses at the gene ends were 0 bases for V and 7 bases for J; bases not matched to a gene: 9. CDR1 is SGHNT, CDR2 YYREEE, per germline (reference sequence). The length of the CDR3 is 16 residues.

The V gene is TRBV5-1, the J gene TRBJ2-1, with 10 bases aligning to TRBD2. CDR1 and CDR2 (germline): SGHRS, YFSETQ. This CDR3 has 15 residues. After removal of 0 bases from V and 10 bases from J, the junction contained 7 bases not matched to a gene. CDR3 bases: TGCGCCAGCAGCTTGGAGGGACTAGCGCTTCGGGAGCAGTTCTTC. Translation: CASSLEGLALREQFF.

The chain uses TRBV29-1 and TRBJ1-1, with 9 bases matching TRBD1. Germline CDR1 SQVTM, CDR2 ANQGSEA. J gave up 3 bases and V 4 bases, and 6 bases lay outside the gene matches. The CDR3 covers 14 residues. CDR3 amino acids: CSVVNTGGYTEAFF. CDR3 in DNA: TGCAGCGTTGTGAATACAGGGGGCTACACTGAAGCTTTCTTT.

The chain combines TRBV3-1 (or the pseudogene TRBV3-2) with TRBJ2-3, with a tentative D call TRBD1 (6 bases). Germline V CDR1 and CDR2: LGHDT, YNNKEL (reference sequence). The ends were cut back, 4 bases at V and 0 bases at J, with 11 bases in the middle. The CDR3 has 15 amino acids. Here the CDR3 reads CASSRNGQSTDTQYF. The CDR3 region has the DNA TGTGCCAGCAGCCGGAATGGACAGAGCACAGATACGCAGTATTTT.

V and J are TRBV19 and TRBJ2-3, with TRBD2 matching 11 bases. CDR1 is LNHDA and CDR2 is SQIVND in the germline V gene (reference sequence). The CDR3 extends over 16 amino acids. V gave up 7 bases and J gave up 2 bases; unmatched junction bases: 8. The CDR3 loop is CASTPLAGGLTDTQYF. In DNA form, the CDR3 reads TGTGCCAGTACTCCCCTAGCGGGGGGCCTCACAGATACGCAGTATTTT.

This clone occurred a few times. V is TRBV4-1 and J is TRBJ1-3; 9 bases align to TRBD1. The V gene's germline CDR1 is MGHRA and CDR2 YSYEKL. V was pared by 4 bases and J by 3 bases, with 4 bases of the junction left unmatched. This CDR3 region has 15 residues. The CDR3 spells CASSLRDRDGNTIYF. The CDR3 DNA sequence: TGCGCCAGCAGCCTGCGGGACAGGGATGGAAACACCATATATTTT.

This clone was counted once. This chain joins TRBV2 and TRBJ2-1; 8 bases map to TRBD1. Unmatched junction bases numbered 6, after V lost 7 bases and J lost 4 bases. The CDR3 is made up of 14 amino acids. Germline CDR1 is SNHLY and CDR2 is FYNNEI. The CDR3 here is CASNSDREYNEQFF. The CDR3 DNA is TGTGCCAGCAATTCGGACAGGGAATACAATGAGCAGTTCTTC.

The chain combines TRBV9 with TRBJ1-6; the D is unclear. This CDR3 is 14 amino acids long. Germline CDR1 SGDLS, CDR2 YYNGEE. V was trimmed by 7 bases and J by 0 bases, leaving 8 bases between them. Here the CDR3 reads CASGRSSYNSPLHF. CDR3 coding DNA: TGTGCCAGCGGAAGGAGCTCCTATAATTCACCCCTCCACTTT.

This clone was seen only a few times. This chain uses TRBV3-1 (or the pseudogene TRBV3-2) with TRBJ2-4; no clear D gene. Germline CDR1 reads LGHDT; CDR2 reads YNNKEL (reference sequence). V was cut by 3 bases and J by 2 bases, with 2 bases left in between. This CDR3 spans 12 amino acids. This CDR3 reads CASSHTKNIQYF. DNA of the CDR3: TGTGCCAGCAGCCATACCAAAAACATTCAGTACTTC.

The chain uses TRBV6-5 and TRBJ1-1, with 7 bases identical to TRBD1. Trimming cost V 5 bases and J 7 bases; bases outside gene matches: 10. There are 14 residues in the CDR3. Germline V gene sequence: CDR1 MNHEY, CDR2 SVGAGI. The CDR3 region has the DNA TGTGCCAGCAGTAAGGGGGGACAGAGGGATGAAGCTTTCTTT. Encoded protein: CASSKGGQRDEAFF.

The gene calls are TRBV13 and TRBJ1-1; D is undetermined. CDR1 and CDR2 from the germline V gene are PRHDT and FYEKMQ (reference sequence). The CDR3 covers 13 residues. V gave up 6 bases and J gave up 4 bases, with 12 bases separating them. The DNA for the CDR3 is TGTGCCAGCAGTTTACCCTATGGCACTGAAGCTTTCTTT. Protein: CASSLPYGTEAFF.

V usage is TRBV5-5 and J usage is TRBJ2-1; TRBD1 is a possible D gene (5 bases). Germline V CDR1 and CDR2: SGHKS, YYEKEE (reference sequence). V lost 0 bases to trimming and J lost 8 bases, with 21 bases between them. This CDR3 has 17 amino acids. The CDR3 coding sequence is TGTGCCAGCAGCTTGGCGCGCGCAGGGCCCTCATTTGATGAGCAGTTCTTC. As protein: CASSLARAGPSFDEQFF.

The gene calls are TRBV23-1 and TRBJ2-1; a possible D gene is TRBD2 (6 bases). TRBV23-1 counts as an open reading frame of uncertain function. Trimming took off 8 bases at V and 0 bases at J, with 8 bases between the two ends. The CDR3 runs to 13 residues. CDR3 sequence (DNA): TGCGCCAGCGGGGGGAACTCCTACAATGAGCAGTTCTTC. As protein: CASGGNSYNEQFF.